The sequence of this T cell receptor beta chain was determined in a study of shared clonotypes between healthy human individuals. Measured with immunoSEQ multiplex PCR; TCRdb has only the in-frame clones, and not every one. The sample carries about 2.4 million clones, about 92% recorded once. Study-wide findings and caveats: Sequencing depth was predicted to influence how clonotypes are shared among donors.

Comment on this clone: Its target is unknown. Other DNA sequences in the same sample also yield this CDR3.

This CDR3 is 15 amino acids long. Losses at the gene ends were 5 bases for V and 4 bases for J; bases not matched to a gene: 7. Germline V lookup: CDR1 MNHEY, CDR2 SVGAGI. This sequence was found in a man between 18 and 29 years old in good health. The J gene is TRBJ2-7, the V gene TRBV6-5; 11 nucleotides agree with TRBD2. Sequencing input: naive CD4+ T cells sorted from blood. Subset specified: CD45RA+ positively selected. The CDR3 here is CASSLTGTSGYEQYF. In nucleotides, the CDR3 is TGTGCCAGCAGTCTAACGGGGACTAGCGGTTACGAGCAGTACTTC.